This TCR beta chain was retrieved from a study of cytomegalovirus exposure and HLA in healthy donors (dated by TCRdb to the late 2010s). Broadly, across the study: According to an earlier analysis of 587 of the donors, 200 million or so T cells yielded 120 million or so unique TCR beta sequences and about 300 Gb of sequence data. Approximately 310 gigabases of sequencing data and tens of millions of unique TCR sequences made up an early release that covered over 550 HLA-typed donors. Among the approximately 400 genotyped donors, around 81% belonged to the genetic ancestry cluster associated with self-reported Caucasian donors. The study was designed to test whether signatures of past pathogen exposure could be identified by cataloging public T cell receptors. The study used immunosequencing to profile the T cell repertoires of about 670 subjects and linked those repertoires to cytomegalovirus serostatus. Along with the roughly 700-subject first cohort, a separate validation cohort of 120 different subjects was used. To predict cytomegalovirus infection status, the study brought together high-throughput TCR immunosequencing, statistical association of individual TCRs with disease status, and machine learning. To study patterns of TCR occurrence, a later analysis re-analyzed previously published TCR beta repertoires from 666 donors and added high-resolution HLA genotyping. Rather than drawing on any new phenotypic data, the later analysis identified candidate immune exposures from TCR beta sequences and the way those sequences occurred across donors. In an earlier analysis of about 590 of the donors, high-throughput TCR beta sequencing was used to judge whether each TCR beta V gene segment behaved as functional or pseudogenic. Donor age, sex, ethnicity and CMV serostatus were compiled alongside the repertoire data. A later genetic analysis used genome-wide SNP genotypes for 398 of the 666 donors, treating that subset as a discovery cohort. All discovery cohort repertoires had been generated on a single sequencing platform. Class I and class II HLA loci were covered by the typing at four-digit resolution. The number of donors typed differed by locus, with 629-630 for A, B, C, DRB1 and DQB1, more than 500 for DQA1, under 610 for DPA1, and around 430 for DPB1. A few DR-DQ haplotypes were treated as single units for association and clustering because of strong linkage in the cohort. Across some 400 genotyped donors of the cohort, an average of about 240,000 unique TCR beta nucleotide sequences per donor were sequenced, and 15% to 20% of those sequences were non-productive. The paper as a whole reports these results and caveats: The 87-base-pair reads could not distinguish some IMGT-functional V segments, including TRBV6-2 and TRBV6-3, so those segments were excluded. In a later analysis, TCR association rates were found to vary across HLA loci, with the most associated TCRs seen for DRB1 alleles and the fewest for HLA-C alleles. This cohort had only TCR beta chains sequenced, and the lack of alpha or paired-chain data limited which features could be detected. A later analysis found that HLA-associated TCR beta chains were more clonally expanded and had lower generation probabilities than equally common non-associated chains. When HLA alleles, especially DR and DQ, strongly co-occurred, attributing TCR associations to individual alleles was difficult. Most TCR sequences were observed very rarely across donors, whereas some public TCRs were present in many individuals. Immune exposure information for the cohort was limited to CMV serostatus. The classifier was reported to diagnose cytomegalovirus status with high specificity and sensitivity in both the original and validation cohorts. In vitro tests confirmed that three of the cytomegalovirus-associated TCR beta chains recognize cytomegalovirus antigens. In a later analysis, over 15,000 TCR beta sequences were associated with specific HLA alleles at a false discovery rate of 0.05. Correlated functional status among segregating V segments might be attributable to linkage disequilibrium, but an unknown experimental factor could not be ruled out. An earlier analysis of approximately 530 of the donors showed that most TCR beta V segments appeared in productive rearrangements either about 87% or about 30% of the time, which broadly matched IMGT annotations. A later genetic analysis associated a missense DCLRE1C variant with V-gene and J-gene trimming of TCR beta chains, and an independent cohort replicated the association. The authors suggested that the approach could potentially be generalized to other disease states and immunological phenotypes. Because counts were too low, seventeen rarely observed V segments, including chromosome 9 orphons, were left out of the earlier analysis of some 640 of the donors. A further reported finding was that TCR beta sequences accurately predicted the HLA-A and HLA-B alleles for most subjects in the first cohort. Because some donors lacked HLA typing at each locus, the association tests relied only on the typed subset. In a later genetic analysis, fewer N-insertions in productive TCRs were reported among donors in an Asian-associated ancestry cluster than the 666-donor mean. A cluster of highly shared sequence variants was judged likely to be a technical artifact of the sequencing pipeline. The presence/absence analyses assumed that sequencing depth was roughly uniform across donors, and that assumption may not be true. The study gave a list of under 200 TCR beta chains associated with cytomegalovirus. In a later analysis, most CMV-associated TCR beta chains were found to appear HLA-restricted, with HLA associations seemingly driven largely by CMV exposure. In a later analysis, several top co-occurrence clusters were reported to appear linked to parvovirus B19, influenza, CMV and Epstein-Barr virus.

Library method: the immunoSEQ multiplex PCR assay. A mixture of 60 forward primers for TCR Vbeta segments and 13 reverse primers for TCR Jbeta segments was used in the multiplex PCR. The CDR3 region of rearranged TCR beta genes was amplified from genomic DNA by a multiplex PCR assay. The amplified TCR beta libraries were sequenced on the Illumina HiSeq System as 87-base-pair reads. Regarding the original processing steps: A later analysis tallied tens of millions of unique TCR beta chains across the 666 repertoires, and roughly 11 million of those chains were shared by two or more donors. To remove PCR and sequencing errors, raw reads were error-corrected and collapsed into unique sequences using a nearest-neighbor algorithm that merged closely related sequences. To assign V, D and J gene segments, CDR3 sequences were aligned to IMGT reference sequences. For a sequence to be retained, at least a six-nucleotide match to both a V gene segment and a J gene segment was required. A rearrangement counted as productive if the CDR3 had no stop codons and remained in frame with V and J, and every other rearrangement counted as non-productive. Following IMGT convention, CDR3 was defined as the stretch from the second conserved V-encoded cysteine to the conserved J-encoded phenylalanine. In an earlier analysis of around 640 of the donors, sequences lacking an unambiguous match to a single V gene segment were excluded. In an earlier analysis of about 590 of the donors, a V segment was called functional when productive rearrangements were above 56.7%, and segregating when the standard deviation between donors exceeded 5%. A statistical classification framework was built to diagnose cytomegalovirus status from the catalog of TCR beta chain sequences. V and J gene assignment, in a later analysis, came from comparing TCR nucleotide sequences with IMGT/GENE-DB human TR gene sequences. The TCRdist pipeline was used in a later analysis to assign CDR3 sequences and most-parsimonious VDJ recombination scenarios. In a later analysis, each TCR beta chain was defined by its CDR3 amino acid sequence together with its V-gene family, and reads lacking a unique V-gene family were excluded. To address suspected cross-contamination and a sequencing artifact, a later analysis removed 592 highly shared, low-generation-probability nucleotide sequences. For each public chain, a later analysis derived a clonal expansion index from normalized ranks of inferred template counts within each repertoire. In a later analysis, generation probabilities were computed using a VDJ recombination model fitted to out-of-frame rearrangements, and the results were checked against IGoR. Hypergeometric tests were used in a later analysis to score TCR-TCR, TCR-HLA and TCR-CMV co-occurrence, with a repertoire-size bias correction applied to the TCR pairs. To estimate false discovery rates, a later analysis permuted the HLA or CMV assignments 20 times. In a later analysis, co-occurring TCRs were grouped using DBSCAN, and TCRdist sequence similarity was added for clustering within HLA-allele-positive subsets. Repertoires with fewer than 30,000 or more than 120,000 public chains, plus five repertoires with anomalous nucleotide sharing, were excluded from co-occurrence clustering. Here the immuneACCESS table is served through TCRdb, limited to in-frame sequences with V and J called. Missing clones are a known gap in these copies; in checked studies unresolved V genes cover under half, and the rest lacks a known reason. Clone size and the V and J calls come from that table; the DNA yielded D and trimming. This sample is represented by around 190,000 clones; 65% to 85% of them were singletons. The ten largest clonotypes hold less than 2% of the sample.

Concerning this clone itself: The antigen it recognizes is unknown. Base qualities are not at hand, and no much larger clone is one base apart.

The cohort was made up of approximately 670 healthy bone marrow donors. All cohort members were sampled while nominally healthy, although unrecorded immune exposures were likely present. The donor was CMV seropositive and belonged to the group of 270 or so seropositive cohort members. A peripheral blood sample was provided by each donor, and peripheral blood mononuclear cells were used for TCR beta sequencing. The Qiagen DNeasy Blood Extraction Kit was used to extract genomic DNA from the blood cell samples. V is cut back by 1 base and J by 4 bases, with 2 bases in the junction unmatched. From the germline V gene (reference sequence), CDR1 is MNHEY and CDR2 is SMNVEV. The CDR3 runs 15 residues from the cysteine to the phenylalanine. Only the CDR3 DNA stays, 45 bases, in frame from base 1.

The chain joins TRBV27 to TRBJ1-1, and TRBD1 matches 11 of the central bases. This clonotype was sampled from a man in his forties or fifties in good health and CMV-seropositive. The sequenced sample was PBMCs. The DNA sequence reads TGTGCCAGCAGTTTATGGACAGGGGGCGTCACTGAAGCTTTCTTT. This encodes CASSLWTGGVTEAFF.